This TCR beta chain was sequenced for a study of T cell responses to AZD1222 COVID-19 vaccine. The wider study: Second doses were pooled across both intervals (about 4 or about 12 weeks). Notes on the study in general: Mostly white British, mostly female donors; authors suggested clonal diversity may be underestimated. Close to half of all spike-specific TCRs reportedly target regions of the variants that are unmutated. Spike was spanned by vaccine-associated CD4 TCRs, which were dominant at 160-218 and 743-854.

Comment on this clone: Its target is not known.

Only in-frame clones appear in the TCRdb table, and some are missing; sequencing was by immunoSEQ multiplex PCR. Among approximately 100,000 clones, about 91% were seen once, and the ten largest hold around 7%. In germline, CDR1 is SGHAT, CDR2 FQDESV (reference sequence). V gave up 3 bases and J gave up 6 bases; unmatched junction bases: 6. CDR3 length: 15 amino acids. The specimen was peripheral blood, collected on day 0 of AZD1222 vaccination. The genes are TRBV11-1 and TRBJ2-4, with 9 bases identical to TRBD1. The receptor comes from an adult in good health. CDR3 coding DNA: TGTGCCAGCAGCTTCGGGACAGGGCCGGGAAACATTCAGTACTTC. Protein: CASSFGTGPGNIQYF.